This passage covers 7 T cell receptor beta chains from one sample sequenced in a study of regulatory T cells in long-lasting Graves disease. Time point reported: newly diagnosed GD, antithyroid drugs for less than 3 months. Making the TCR library involved RNA that had been extracted from PBMCs. Researchers made TCR beta libraries by using iRepertoire HTBI primers and running Arm-PCR on CDR3 regions. TCRdb reprocessed the multiplex PCR reads with MiXCR, giving one entry per CDR3 protein. The sample holds 390,000 or so distinct CDR3 sequences, about 12% seen once. These same records also appear under a second study, on T cells in Graves' hyperthyroidism and ophthalmopathy.

The source material was peripheral blood mononuclear cells (PBMCs), sampled at new diagnosis, from a patient treated with antithyroid drugs. These receptors were obtained from a woman in her late teens or twenties with Graves disease.

The chain employs TRBV5-5 and TRBJ2-3; no clear D gene. Germline CDR1 SGHKS, CDR2 YYEKEE (reference sequence). Trimming removed 3 bases at V and 0 bases at J, with 8 bases between. The CDR3 sequence is 14 residues long. The CDR3 DNA reads as TGTGCCAGCAGCTCGTTCCCTAGCACAGATACGCAGTATTTT. Translating gives CASSSFPSTDTQYF.

This clonotype has at least ten counts. J is TRBJ2-1 and V is TRBV6-1; 13 bases align to TRBD2. The CDR3 has 15 residues. The V gene's germline CDR1 is MNHNS and CDR2 SASEGT. J lost 9 bases, V lost 8 bases, and 10 bases had no gene match. In DNA, the CDR3 is TGTGCCAGCTCTATCCGGACTAGCGGGAGTGTTGAGCAGTTCTTC. It yields the protein CASSIRTSGSVEQFF.

In its sample, this clonotype was seen many times. This CDR3 reads CASSLAGGPYEQFF. Written as DNA, the CDR3 is TGTGCCAGCAGTCTAGCGGGGGGGCCTTATGAGCAGTTCTTC. The chain links TRBV7-6 to TRBJ2-1, with 12 bases fitting TRBD2. The CDR3 has 14 residues. The germline CDR1 and CDR2 sequences are SGHVS and FNYEAQ. After removal of 6 bases from V and 8 bases from J, the junction contained 5 bases not matched to a gene.

This clonotype was seen many times. The chain links TRBV7-2 to TRBJ1-4, with D possibly TRBD1 on 5 matching bases. V dropped 5 bases and J dropped 0 bases, with 7 bases sitting between them. The CDR3 is made up of 14 amino acids. CDR1 is SGHTA, CDR2 FQGNSA, per germline. This CDR3 is CASSQTATNEKLFF. In DNA form, the CDR3 reads TGTGCCAGCAGCCAGACAGCAACTAATGAAAAACTGTTTTTT.

This clonotype was recorded at least ten times. The chain couples TRBV13 to TRBJ2-2; the D gene could be TRBD1 or TRBD2 (5 bases each). This CDR3 has 14 residues. Germline lookup yields CDR1 PRHDT and CDR2 FYEKMQ (reference sequence). The ends were cut back, 5 bases at V and 7 bases at J, with 14 bases in the middle. DNA of the CDR3: TGTGCCAGCAGCCTTGGGACCACACTCGGGGAGCTGTTTTTT. Amino acids: CASSLGTTLGELFF.

This clonotype was detected many times. DNA for the CDR3: TGTGCCAGCAGTTACTATGGGACAGGACAAGAGACCCAGTACTTC. Its translation is CASSYYGTGQETQYF. This chain joins TRBV6-5 and TRBJ2-5; 8 nucleotides agree with TRBD1. Per the germline V gene, CDR1 is MNHEY and CDR2 is SVGAGI. The CDR3 extends over 15 amino acids. The trim removed 1 base at V and 2 bases at J, leaving 3 bases unmatched.

This clonotype was counted a few times. A much larger clone sits a single nucleotide away, making a read error possible. The chain employs TRBV6-1 and TRBJ1-1, with 7 bases that match TRBD1. Germline values: CDR1 MNHNS, CDR2 SASEGT. The ends lost 8 bases at V and 2 bases at J; junction bases unmatched: 8. CDR3 length: 14 residues. CDR3 in amino acids: CASGNRGANTEAFF. The CDR3 nucleotides are TGTGCCAGCGGCAACAGGGGCGCAAACACTGAAGCTTTCTTT.